These T cell receptor beta chains were read from a single sample in a study of blood T cell repertoires in COVID-19. Sequencing was performed with immunoSEQ multiplex PCR; in TCRdb, only in-frame clones are kept and a portion is missing. The sample shows about 310,000 clones, approximately 89% of them seen only once. Sequencing used PBMCs or T cells enriched from blood (not recorded which). These receptors were collected from a woman between 35 and 50 years old who had recovered from COVID-19. Each CDR3 is given without its conserved first and last residue.

>TRBV4-3
ASSRDLAGGPADTQY
>TRBV12-3/TRBV12-4
AIGRQGNQPQH
>TRBV3-1/TRBV3-2
ASSQTSRVTEAF
>TRBV18
ASSPNGGDYGYT
>TRBV9
ASSARSSGRGTDTQY
>TRBV7-3
ASSIGPAGGNEQF
>TRBV28
ASLLAGGGVDTQY
>TRBV7-2
ASSLSTSGGLDTQY
>TRBV18
ASAGSYNSPLH
>TRBV4-2
ASSQDLFQETQY
>TRBV7-9
ASSGLRVGNTIY
>TRBV4-2
ASSQVAGTYEQY
>TRBV6-5
ASSWTGGVSEAF
>TRBV9
ASSVLAGGEQY
>TRBV7-3
ASTTPPGTQY
>TRBV15
ATSRGGPGETQY
>TRBV19
ASGNTGGSGYT
>TRBV5-1
ASSSRDRGDTEAF
>TRBV11-2
ASSSPTFGGYT
>TRBV7-3
ASSPGGDNSPLH
>TRBV5-8
ASSLGQAGNTEAF
>TRBV11-1
ASSPTDSIYGYT
>TRBV11-3
ASSLRAGGEY
>TRBV10-1
ASSETTGEGSPLH
>TRBV2
ASSVVNTEAF
>TRBV9
ASSVGDIGWAYNEQF
>TRBV6-6
ASSTLGGAVGNEQF
>TRBV18
ASSTPDRGQYGYT
>TRBV7-9
ASSLSGSQETQY
>TRBV7-2
ASSLAGGVGNTIY
>TRBV7-2
ASSRGASTDTQY
>TRBV4-2
ASSQDQGVPGELF
>TRBV2
ASSASTSGYYEQY
>TRBV7-2
ASSLAGGTANTEAF
>TRBV7-2
ASSFRLAGGADTQY
>TRBV2
ASSEADSGELF
>TRBV6-5
ASSYGVGRASEQY
>TRBV4-2
ASSQDGTGSGYT
>TRBV6-5
SLRELEAF
>TRBV6-2/TRBV6-3
ASSYREGEAF
>TRBV28
ASRGLAEINTGELF
>TRBV5-4
ASSPTGERGETQY
>TRBV6-2/TRBV6-3
ASSYQGQLNEKLF
>TRBV16
ASSPNTDRAPY
>TRBV4-1
ASSQAGVTEAF
>TRBV11-2
ASSPAGAGFTEAF
>TRBV30
AWSTGQTSNQPQH
>TRBV10-1
ASSEWSGRPGELF
>TRBV10-3
AISEGGMNTEAF
>TRBV4-1
ASSPPGGAFYGYT
>TRBV10-3
AISEYAGSSYNEQF
>TRBV6-5
ASSYSQGGDTEAF